The 4 T cell receptor beta chains in this list originate from one sample, sequenced in a study of T cells in Graves' hyperthyroidism and ophthalmopathy. There were TCR beta CDR3 regions amplified from RNA transcripts. First-round RT-PCR targeting the TCR CDR3 was performed with the HTBI primer set. TCRdb used MiXCR to reprocess the multiplex PCR reads, holding one entry per CDR3 protein. The data contain 200,000 to 250,000 distinct CDR3 sequences, about a sixth of them seen just once; the ten biggest clones take up around 48%. Sequenced input: blood. These receptors were taken from a woman in her forties or fifties with Graves' hyperthyroidism.

The table lists this clonotype with many counts. This may stem from a read error, because a much larger clone lies one nucleotide away. V gene TRBV7-3 combines with J gene TRBJ2-3; D remains unclear. CDR3 length: 12 residues. Looked up from germline, CDR1 is SGHTA and CDR2 is FQGTGA. V lost 5 bases and J lost 2, with 5 bases in between. The CDR3 coding sequence is TGTGCCAGCAGCACCGACACAGATACGCAGTATTTT. It codes for CASSTDTDTQYF.

The chain carries TRBV20-1 and TRBJ1-5; D is ambiguous. The CDR3 has 15 amino acids. V shed 3 bases and J shed 1 base, with 13 bases lying between them. CDR1 is DFQATT and CDR2 is SNEGSKA in the germline V gene (reference sequence). The CDR3 region has the DNA TGCAGTGCTAGTGCGACAACTACCAGCAATCAGCCCCAGCATTTT. Translating it yields CSASATTTSNQPQHF.

Comments on this clonotype: A much larger clone lies one base from this, so it may be a read error. The missing conserved phenylalanine or tryptophan at the end of this CDR3 makes a read error likely. J is TRBJ2-7 and V is TRBV11-3; 9 bases align to TRBD1. The CDR3 length is 15 residues. Per germline, CDR1 SGHNT and CDR2 YENEEA. After removal of 5 bases from V and 0 bases from J, the junction contained 5 bases not matched to a gene. The CDR3 region is CASSPGQGYSYEQYL. The CDR3 region has the DNA TGTGCCAGCAGCCCGGGACAGGGCTACTCCTACGAGCAGTACCTC.

This clonotype was counted many times. The genes are TRBV28 and TRBJ2-7, with D unclear. CDR1 MDHEN and CDR2 SYDVKM come from the germline V gene. The CDR3 totals 13 residues. Trimming left V 7 bases short and J 0 bases short, with 10 bases between. The CDR3 is CASNRGFSYEQYF. The CDR3 DNA follows: TGTGCCAGCAATCGCGGTTTCTCCTACGAGCAGTACTTC.